This T cell receptor beta chain was captured in a study of blood T cell repertoires in COVID-19. Study information: Sample material is recorded as cDNA or gDNA derived from T cells, B-cell-depleted T cells, or PBMCs.

CDR1 is KGHSH and CDR2 is LQKENI in the germline V gene. This CDR3 spans 17 amino acids. The V and J ends lost 3 bases and 4 bases, in that order; junction bases with no gene match: 6. Some clones are missing from TCRdb's copy, which holds only in-frame ones; the method was immunoSEQ multiplex PCR. The data show some 100,000 clones, 80% to 95% seen once. This TCR was sampled from a man in his fifties with active COVID-19. Sequenced input: peripheral blood. V is TRBV18 and J is TRBJ2-3; TRBD2 agrees at 14 bases. In DNA form, the CDR3 reads TGTGCCAGCTCACCGGCGGGACTAGCGGGAGACTCAGATACGCAGTATTTT. It is translated as CASSPAGLAGDSDTQYF. The full variable domain, with the rest looked up from reference TRBV18 and TRBJ2-3, is NAGVMQNPRHLVRRRGQEARLRCSPMKGHSHVYWYRQLPEEGLKFMVYLQKENIIDESGMPKERFSAEFPKEGPSILRIQQVVRGDSAAYFCASSPAGLAGDSDTQYFGPGTRLTVL.